This T cell receptor (beta chain) was identified in a study of T cells of healthy individuals. TCRdb re-called the 5' RACE reads with MiXCR, one entry per CDR3 protein. The repertoire holds 60,000 to 80,000 distinct CDR3 sequences, with around 15% as singletons. Looked up from germline, CDR1 is LGHDT and CDR2 is YNNKEL (reference sequence). The CDR3 spans 13 residues. The V and J ends lost 5 bases and 6 bases, in that order; junction bases with no gene match: 6. The table lists this clonotype with many counts. This clonotype was sampled from a human donor in good health. V is TRBV3-1 and J is TRBJ1-1, with 7 bases matching TRBD1. CDR3 coding DNA: TGTGCCAGCAGCTTCGGGACAGCCGCTGAAGCTTTCTTT. This sequence encodes CASSFGTAAEAFF.